A selection of T cell receptor beta chains follows, all from one sample in a study of shared clonotypes between healthy human individuals. TCRdb keeps only in-frame clones here, not all; method: immunoSEQ multiplex PCR. The sample shows about 2.4 million clones, roughly 92% of them seen only once. The sample comprised naive CD4+ T cells sorted from blood. These receptors were collected from a man aged 18 to 29 in good health. Each CDR3 is given with its conserved first and last residue. A D gene is named only where the DNA matches it firmly. Expanded clones are given a class, and other clones once, few, many or no size at all.

TRBV10-2	NA	TRBD1	TRBJ2-7	TGCGCCAGCAAGCAGGGGGTCCACGAGCAGTACTTC	CASKQGVHEQYF
TRBV5-1	NA	TRBD2	TRBJ2-1	TGCGCCAGCAGCTCCGGACTAGCGGTGGGTGAGCAGTTCTTC	CASSSGLAVGEQFF
TRBV5-4	NA	NA	TRBJ2-5	TGTGCCAGCAGCCCGGGATCTCAAGAGACCCAGTACTTC	CASSPGSQETQYF
TRBV7-8	NA	NA	TRBJ1-1	TGTGCCAGCAGCTCTACCCAGAACACTGAAGCTTTCTTT	CASSSTQNTEAFF
TRBV30	NA	TRBD1	TRBJ1-6	TGTGCCTGGAAGGAGACAGGGAGATATAATTCACCCCTCCACTTT	CAWKETGRYNSPLHF
TRBV27	NA	NA	TRBJ2-4	TGTGCCAGCAGAAAGTTGGAATTCGGCAAAAACATTCAGTACTTC	CASRKLEFGKNIQYF
TRBV5-1	NA	NA	TRBJ1-3	TGCGCCAGCAGCGGTGGCGGCTCTGGAAACACCATATATTTT	CASSGGGSGNTIYF
TRBV4-1	once	TRBD2	TRBJ2-6	TGCGCCAGCAGCCCGTCCGGACTAGCGGTGAGCTCTGGGGCCAACGTCCTGACTTTC	CASSPSGLAVSSGANVLTF
TRBV5-4	NA	TRBD2	TRBJ2-3	TGTGCCAGCAGCGTCTTTCGGACTAGCGGGAGTACAGCGGATACGCAGTATTTT	CASSVFRTSGSTADTQYF
TRBV30	NA	NA	TRBJ2-3	TGTGCCTGGAGTTTTTCAAGGGAGACAGATACGCAGTATTTT	CAWSFSRETDTQYF
TRBV14	NA	NA	TRBJ2-2	TGTGCCAGCAGCCAAGACGGTCTGAACACCGGGGAGCTGTTTTTT	CASSQDGLNTGELFF
TRBV30	NA	NA	TRBJ2-2	TGTGCCTGGAGAACAGGGACCACCGGGGAGCTGTTTTTT	CAWRTGTTGELFF
TRBV29-1	NA	TRBD1	TRBJ1-4	TGCAGCGTCCAAAAACAGGGGGTGACTAATGAAAAACTGTTTTTT	CSVQKQGVTNEKLFF
TRBV5-4	once	NA	TRBJ2-7	TGTGCCAGCAGCTTGGTAGCGGAGCCATACGAGCAGTACTTC	CASSLVAEPYEQYF
TRBV6-5	NA	NA	TRBJ1-6	TGTGCCAGCAGTCACAAGAATTCACCCCTCCACTTT	CASSHKNSPLHF
TRBV10-3	NA	NA	TRBJ1-4	TGTGCCATCAGTGACGGGGGTTCAAGTGAAAAACTGTTTTTT	CAISDGGSSEKLFF
TRBV7-3	NA	TRBD2	TRBJ2-1	TGTGCCAGCAGCCCTATGGGAGCGGGGGGCTCCTACAATGAGCAGTTCTTC	CASSPMGAGGSYNEQFF
TRBV28	NA	TRBD2	TRBJ2-2	TGTGCCAGCAGTGGGACTAGCGGGAGAGTAACCGGGGAGCTGTTTTTT	CASSGTSGRVTGELFF
TRBV6-5	NA	TRBD2	TRBJ2-7	TGTGCCAGCAGCTCCCGACTAGCTTCGGGCGAGCAGTACTTC	CASSSRLASGEQYF
TRBV5-1	NA	NA	TRBJ2-1	TGCGCCAGCAGCTTGGACGGGGCCTCCTACAATGAGCAGTTCTTC	CASSLDGASYNEQFF
TRBV11-2	NA	NA	TRBJ1-2	TGTGCCAGCAGCTTAGTCGGGGCGGGGCACTATGGCTACACCTTC	CASSLVGAGHYGYTF
TRBV30	NA	NA	TRBJ2-3	TGTGCCTGCAACAGGGACCTAACGGATACGCAGTATTTT	CACNRDLTDTQYF
TRBV10-3	NA	NA	TRBJ2-3	TGTGCCATCACCTCCATGTGGGGGCCAAGCACAGATACGCAGTATTTT	CAITSMWGPSTDTQYF
TRBV6-6	NA	NA	TRBJ2-3	TGTGCCAGCAGTTACTCCCGACAGAAAGGCACAGATACGCAGTATTTT	CASSYSRQKGTDTQYF
TRBV7-2	NA	TRBD2	TRBJ2-1	TGTGCCAGCAGCTTAGAGCGGGGGGCTGAGCAGTTCTTC	CASSLERGAEQFF
TRBV6-5	NA	NA	TRBJ1-1	TGTGCCAGCAGCCGGGCCACGGGGAACACTGAAGCTTTCTTT	CASSRATGNTEAFF
TRBV11-2	NA	NA	TRBJ2-1	TGTGCCAGCAGCTCAGCCGGCGGGAATGAGCAGTTCTTC	CASSSAGGNEQFF
TRBV11-2	NA	NA	TRBJ2-5	TGTGCCAGCAGCCCTCGGATTCCCCCCGAGACCCAGTACTTC	CASSPRIPPETQYF
TRBV29-1	NA	NA	TRBJ1-1	TGCAGCCCCACCTTAGGGAGGGTGGCTTTCTTT	CSPTLGRVAFF
TRBV7-2	NA	NA	TRBJ1-1	TGTGCCAGCAGCACGCCGGGACACCCGCAAGCTTTCTTT	CASSTPGHPQAFF
TRBV30	NA	NA	TRBJ2-7	TGTGCCTGGAGTGTAATGACGGGGCGACTAGGATCGCTCGAGCAGTACTTC	CAWSVMTGRLGSLEQYF
TRBV27	NA	NA	TRBJ1-1	TGTGCCAGCAGTATTAATAGGGACACTGAAGCTTTCTTT	CASSINRDTEAFF
TRBV6-1	NA	TRBD1	TRBJ1-1	TGTGCCAGCACCCAGGACAGGGCGTCTCACACTGAAGCTTTCTTT	CASTQDRASHTEAFF
TRBV28	NA	NA	TRBJ1-2	TGTGCCAGCGGGGTGTATGGCTACACCTTC	CASGVYGYTF
TRBV5-1	NA	NA	TRBJ1-1	TGCGCCAGCAGACGTGACACTGAAGCTTTCTTT	CASRRDTEAFF
TRBV6-1	NA	NA	TRBJ1-5	TGTGCCAGCAGTGTTAATCAGCCCCAGCATTTT	CASSVNQPQHF
TRBV30	NA	TRBD2	TRBJ2-7	TGTGCCTGGAGTCGAATGAGGACTAGCGGGAGGATTACCTACGAGCAGTACTTC	CAWSRMRTSGRITYEQYF
TRBV6-6	NA	TRBD1	TRBJ2-7	TGTGCCAGCAGCCCGGGACAGGGGATCTACGAGCAGTACTTC	CASSPGQGIYEQYF
TRBV7-2	NA	TRBD2	TRBJ2-7	TGTGCCAGCAGCTCTAGCGGGGCCTACGAGCAGTACTTC	CASSSSGAYEQYF
TRBV5-6	NA	NA	TRBJ2-5	TGTGCCAGCAGCTTGTACCGGGGGGCCTCTCAAGAGACCCAGTACTTC	CASSLYRGASQETQYF
TRBV6-1	once	NA	TRBJ2-7	TGTGCCAGCAGTGAAGCGCAGGGCTGGTACGAGCAGTACTTC	CASSEAQGWYEQYF
TRBV5-4	NA	TRBD1	TRBJ1-2	TGTGCCAGCAGCTTGGGGGGTCCGCAGGGGGCGCAAGTCTATGGCTACACCTTC	CASSLGGPQGAQVYGYTF